These 5 T cell receptor beta chains came from one sample sequenced in a study of T-cell memory formation after mild COVID-19. Each CDR3 protein gets one entry after TCRdb re-called the 5' RACE reads with MiXCR. The sample yields 340,000 or so distinct CDR3 sequences, 10% to 15% seen once. Material for sequencing was PBMCs or a T cell subset sorted from them (not recorded which). These TCRs come from a man between 18 and 29 years old who had mild COVID-19 (a few samples of this study predate the infection). Cell type and time point are not known.

This clonotype has just a few counts. This chain links TRBV12-3 or TRBV12-4 with TRBJ2-5; D might be TRBD1 (6 bases). The CDR3 is made up of 14 amino acids. V was trimmed by 7 bases and J by 0 bases, leaving 12 bases between them. The CDR3 nucleotides are TGTGCCAGCACGAACAGGGCTTACCAAGAGACCCAGTACTTC. It translates to CASTNRAYQETQYF.

The chain links TRBV7-9 to TRBJ2-1, with a weak D call TRBD1 (6 bases). The CDR3 is 15 amino acids. Trimming cost V 2 bases and J 5 bases, with 13 bases left between them. Per germline, CDR1 SEHNR and CDR2 FQNEAQ (reference sequence). CDR3 in DNA: TGTGCCAGCAGCTTATACCCCAGGGGCGACAATGAGCAGTTCTTC. Its protein product is CASSLYPRGDNEQFF.

This clonotype has only one observation. The chain couples TRBV28 to TRBJ1-6; possibly TRBD1 for D (6 bases). Trimming shortened V by 2 bases and J by 11 bases, and 13 bases separated the two germline ends. The CDR3 is 14 amino acids. Germline lookup yields CDR1 MDHEN and CDR2 SYDVKM. CDR3 sequence: CASSLHTGSAPLHF. The CDR3 DNA reads as TGTGCCAGCAGTTTACACACAGGGTCGGCACCCCTCCACTTT. The full variable domain, with the rest looked up from reference TRBV28 and TRBJ1-6, is DVKVTQSSRYLVKRTGEKVFLECVQDMDHENMFWYRQDPGLGLRLIYFSYDVKMKEKGDIPEGYSVSREKKERFSLILESASTNQTSMYLCASSLHTGSAPLHFGNGTRLTVT.

The chain joins TRBV6-5 to TRBJ1-5; D unclear. The CDR3 totals 14 residues. With 0 bases removed from V and 5 bases from J, the gap between germline ends came to 8 bases. Germline-derived CDR1 and CDR2 are MNHEY and SVGAGI. In DNA, the CDR3 is TGTGCCAGCAGTTACTCGATGGGAGATCAGCCCCAGCATTTT. It encodes CASSYSMGDQPQHF.

The chain links TRBV18 to TRBJ1-1, with D possibly being TRBD1 (6 bases). Germline loops: CDR1 KGHSH, CDR2 LQKENI. Trimming took 3 bases from V and 1 from J, leaving 9 bases between them. The length of the CDR3 is 14 residues. CDR3 DNA sequence: TGTGCCAGCTCACCCATGACAGGGAACACTGAAGCTTTCTTT. Amino acid sequence: CASSPMTGNTEAFF.